These 11 T cell receptor beta chains share one sample of origin, sequenced in a study of metastatic and nonmetastatic thyroid tumors. The entire patient cohort was treatment-naive prior to thyroid surgery. Using MiXCR, TCRdb reanalyzed the PCR reads. The profile shows around 25,000 clones, 20% of them singletons. The sequenced sample was adjacent normal tissue. Receptors originate from a female donor with papillary thyroid cancer or a benign thyroid nodule (not recorded which). Some clones in this sample may be carry-over from other donors' samples.

The V call is TRBV27, the J call TRBJ1-6; 7 positions agree with TRBD1. The CDR3 consists of 14 residues. V was pared by 6 bases and J by 8 bases, with 7 bases of the junction left unmatched. Germline assignment: CDR1 MNHEY and CDR2 SMNVEV (reference sequence). The CDR3 spells CASSLDRRDSPLHF. The CDR3 DNA sequence: TGTGCCAGCAGCCTGGACAGGCGTGATTCACCCCTCCACTTT.

In its sample, this clone is medium-sized. The rearrangement links TRBV12-3 or TRBV12-4 to TRBJ1-1, with D tentatively TRBD1 (5 bases). There are 12 residues in the CDR3. Trimming removed 6 bases at V and 11 bases at J, with 16 bases between. DNA for the CDR3: TGTGCCAGCAGCCTACACAAAGCAGGGGCTTTCTTT. Amino acids: CASSLHKAGAFF.

This clone was recorded many times. This chain joins TRBV20-1 and TRBJ2-3; D call uncertain. The germline V gene encodes CDR1 DFQATT and CDR2 SNEGSKA (reference sequence). The CDR3 length is 12 residues. Trimming removed 1 base at V and 2 bases at J, with 4 bases between. The CDR3 sequence is CSARAVTDTQYF. CDR3 DNA sequence: TGCAGTGCTAGAGCCGTCACAGATACGCAGTATTTT.

This clone showed up just a few times. The CDR3 DNA reads as TGTGCCAATGCAGTAATGAACACTGAAGCTTTCTTT. Translation: CANAVMNTEAFF. The V call is TRBV15, the J call TRBJ1-1; D gene ambiguous. V lost 10 bases to trimming and J lost 0 bases, with 9 bases between them. Germline V lookup: CDR1 LNHNV, CDR2 YYDKDF (reference sequence). The CDR3 extends over 12 amino acids.

By share, this clone ranks as medium-sized. The CDR3 loop reads CASSLAGYGQGYEQYF. The DNA for the CDR3 is TGTGCCAGCAGCTTAGCGGGGTATGGACAGGGATACGAGCAGTACTTC. The rearrangement uses TRBV7-2 and TRBJ2-7; the match to TRBD1 covers 8 bases. CDR1 is SGHTA, CDR2 FQGNSA, per germline. The CDR3 is 16 residues long. Trimming removed 0 bases from V and 4 bases from J; junction bases left unmatched: 8.

Many counts were recorded for this clone. The V call is TRBV7-2, the J call TRBJ1-5; D not certain. The CDR3 is made up of 13 amino acids. In germline, CDR1 is SGHTA, CDR2 FQGNSA. V lost 5 bases to trimming and J lost 3 bases, with 8 bases between them. For the CDR3, the DNA is TGTGCCAGCAGCCGTTGGGCCAATCAGCCCCAGCATTTT. This gives the protein CASSRWANQPQHF. Complete variable domain (other parts from reference TRBV7-2 and TRBJ1-5): GAGVSQSPSNKVTEKGKDVELRCDPISGHTALYWYRQSLGQGLEFLIYFQGNSAPDKSGLPSDRFSAERTGGSVSTLTIQRTQQEDSAVYLCASSRWANQPQHFGDGTRLSIL.

In its sample, this clone was seen many times. This rearrangement joins TRBV4-2 to TRBJ1-3; D not certain. Between the trimmed V and J ends, which lost 0 bases and 0 bases, there was a span of 12 bases. The CDR3 runs to 17 residues. Germline V CDR1 and CDR2: LGHNA, YNFKEQ. This CDR3 is CASSQEPLISSGNTIYF. The CDR3 region has the DNA TGTGCCAGCAGCCAAGAACCCCTCATAAGCTCTGGAAACACCATATATTTT.

This clone was counted ten times or more. V gene TRBV19 combines with J gene TRBJ1-2; no clear D. Trimming left V 3 bases short and J 7 bases short, with 15 bases between. The germline CDR1 and CDR2 sequences are LNHDA and SQIVND (reference sequence). This CDR3 is built from 14 residues. The CDR3 reads CASSIEPTLSGYTF. CDR3 DNA sequence: TGTGCCAGTAGTATCGAGCCAACCCTCTCTGGCTACACCTTC.

In its sample, this clone was seen many times. The chain joins TRBV20-1 to TRBJ2-2, with D uncertain. Trimming removed 0 bases at V and 3 bases at J, with 11 bases between. Looked up from germline, CDR1 is DFQATT and CDR2 is SNEGSKA (reference sequence). This CDR3 has 15 amino acids. The CDR3 coding sequence is TGCAGTGCTAGAGATTTTAGGTCCGACACCGGGGAGCTGTTTTTT. As protein: CSARDFRSDTGELFF.

This clone was seen many times. CDR3 sequence reads: CAHSKRDRVTGELFF. The CDR3 DNA is TGTGCCCACTCAAAAAGAGACAGGGTCACCGGGGAGCTGTTTTTT. This sequence joins TRBV30 and TRBJ2-2; 7 bases are shared with TRBD1. The CDR3 loop spans 15 amino acids. With V trimmed by 8 bases and J by 4 bases, 13 bases remained unmatched. Germline CDR1 GTSNPN, CDR2 SVGIG (reference sequence).

This rearrangement joins TRBV30 to TRBJ1-1, with D perhaps TRBD1 (6 bases). V gave up 4 bases and J gave up 1 base, with 16 bases separating them. Germline V lookup: CDR1 GTSNPN, CDR2 SVGIG (reference sequence). The CDR3 consists of 15 residues. CDR3 loop: CAWTPMDRRNTEAFF. In nucleotides, the CDR3 is TGTGCCTGGACCCCTATGGACAGACGGAACACTGAAGCTTTCTTT.